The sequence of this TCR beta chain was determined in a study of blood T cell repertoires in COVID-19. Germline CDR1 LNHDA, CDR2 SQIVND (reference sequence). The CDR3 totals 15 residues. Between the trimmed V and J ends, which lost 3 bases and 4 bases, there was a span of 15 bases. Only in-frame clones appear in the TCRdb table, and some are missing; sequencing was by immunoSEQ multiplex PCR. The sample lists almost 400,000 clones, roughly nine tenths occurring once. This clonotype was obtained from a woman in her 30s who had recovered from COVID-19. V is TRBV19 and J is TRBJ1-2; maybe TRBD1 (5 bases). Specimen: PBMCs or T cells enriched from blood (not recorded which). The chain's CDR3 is CASSIDPTEAYGYTF. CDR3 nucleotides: TGTGCCAGTAGTATCGACCCGACAGAAGCCTATGGCTACACCTTC.